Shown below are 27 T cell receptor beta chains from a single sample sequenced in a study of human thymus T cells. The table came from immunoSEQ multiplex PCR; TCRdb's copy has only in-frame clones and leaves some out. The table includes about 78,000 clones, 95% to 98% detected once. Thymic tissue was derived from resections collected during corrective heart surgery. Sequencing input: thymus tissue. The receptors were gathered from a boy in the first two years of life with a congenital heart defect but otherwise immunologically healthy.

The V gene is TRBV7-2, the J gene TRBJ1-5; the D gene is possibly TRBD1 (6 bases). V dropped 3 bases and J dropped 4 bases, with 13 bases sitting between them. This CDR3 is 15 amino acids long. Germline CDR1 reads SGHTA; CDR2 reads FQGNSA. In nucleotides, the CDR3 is TGTGCCAGCAGCTTTCTGACAGGTGGGAATCAGCCCCAGCATTTT. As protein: CASSFLTGGNQPQHF. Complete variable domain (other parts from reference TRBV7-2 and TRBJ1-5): GAGVSQSPSNKVTEKGKDVELRCDPISGHTALYWYRQSLGQGLEFLIYFQGNSAPDKSGLPSDRFSAERTGGSVSTLTIQRTQQEDSAVYLCASSFLTGGNQPQHFGDGTRLSIL.

CDR3 loop: CASSYDRGTQYF. The CDR3, as DNA: TGTGCCAGCAGTTACGACAGGGGTACTCAGTACTTC. The chain combines TRBV6-5 with TRBJ2-4, with 8 bases fitting TRBD1. CDR3 length: 12 amino acids. Trimming took 2 bases from V and 12 from J; bases not matched to a gene: 3. Germline assignment: CDR1 MNHEY and CDR2 SVGAGI.

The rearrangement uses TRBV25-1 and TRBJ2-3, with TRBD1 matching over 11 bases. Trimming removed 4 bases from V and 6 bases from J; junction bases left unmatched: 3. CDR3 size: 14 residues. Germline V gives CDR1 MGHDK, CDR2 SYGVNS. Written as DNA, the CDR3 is TGTGCCAGCAGTGGGACAGGGGGCGCGGATACGCAGTATTTT. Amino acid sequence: CASSGTGGADTQYF. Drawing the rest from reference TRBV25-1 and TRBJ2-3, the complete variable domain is EADIYQTPRYLVIGTGKKITLECSQTMGHDKMYWYQQDPGMELHLIHYSYGVNSTEKGDLSSESTVSRIRTEHFPLTLESARPSHTSQYLCASSGTGGADTQYFGPGTRLTVL.

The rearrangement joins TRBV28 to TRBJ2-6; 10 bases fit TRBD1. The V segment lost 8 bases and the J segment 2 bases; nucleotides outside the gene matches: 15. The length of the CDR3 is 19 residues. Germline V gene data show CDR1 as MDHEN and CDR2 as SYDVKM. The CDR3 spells CASGFRSGQGTTGANVLTF. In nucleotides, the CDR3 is TGTGCCAGCGGGTTTCGGTCGGGACAGGGGACTACTGGGGCCAACGTCCTGACTTTC.

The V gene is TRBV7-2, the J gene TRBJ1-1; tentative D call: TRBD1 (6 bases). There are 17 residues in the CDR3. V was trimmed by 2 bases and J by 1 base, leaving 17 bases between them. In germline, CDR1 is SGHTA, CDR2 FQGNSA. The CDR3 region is CASSLNKTGQGNTEAFF. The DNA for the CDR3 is TGTGCCAGCAGCTTAAACAAAACAGGGCAGGGGAACACTGAAGCTTTCTTT.

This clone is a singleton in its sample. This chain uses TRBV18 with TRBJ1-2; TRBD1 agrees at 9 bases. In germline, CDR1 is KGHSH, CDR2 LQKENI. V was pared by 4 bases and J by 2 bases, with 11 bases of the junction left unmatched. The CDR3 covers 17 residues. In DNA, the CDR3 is TGTGCCAGCTCACAGGGCCGGGACAGGGACTCAAACTATGGCTACACCTTC. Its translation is CASSQGRDRDSNYGYTF.

This chain's CDR3 is CASGLGGASSYEQYF. The DNA for the CDR3 is TGTGCTAGTGGTTTGGGGGGGGCGAGCTCCTACGAGCAGTACTTC. V gene TRBV12-5 combines with J gene TRBJ2-7; possibly TRBD1 or TRBD2 for D (6 bases each). The CDR3 is 15 residues long. Germline CDR1 is LGHNT and CDR2 is FRNRAP. V was shortened by 1 base and J by 0 bases, with 10 bases between the two germline ends. Supplemented by reference TRBV12-5 and TRBJ2-7, the full variable domain reads DARVTQTPRHKVTEMGQEVTMRCQPILGHNTVFWYRQTMMQGLELLAYFRNRAPLDDSGMPKDRFSAEMPDATLATLKIQPSEPRDSAVYFCASGLGGASSYEQYFGPGTRLTVT.

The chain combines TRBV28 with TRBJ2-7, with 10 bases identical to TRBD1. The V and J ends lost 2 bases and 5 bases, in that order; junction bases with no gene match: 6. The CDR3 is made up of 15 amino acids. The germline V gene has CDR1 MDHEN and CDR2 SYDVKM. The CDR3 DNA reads TGTGCCAGCAGTTTAAAGGAGACAGGGGGCCACGAGCAGTACTTC. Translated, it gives CASSLKETGGHEQYF.

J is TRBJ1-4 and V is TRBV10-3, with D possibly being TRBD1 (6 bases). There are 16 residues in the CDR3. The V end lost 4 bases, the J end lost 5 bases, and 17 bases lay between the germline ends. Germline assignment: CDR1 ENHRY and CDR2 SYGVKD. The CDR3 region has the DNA TGTGCCATCAGTGGAGACCCGGGACACCTCAATGAAAAACTGTTTTTT. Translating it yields CAISGDPGHLNEKLFF.

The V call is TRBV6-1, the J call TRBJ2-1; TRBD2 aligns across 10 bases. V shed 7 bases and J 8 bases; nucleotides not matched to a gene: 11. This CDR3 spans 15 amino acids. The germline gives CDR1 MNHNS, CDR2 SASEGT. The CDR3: CASKITSGEDHEQFF. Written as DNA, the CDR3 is TGTGCCAGCAAAATTACTAGCGGGGAGGACCATGAGCAGTTCTTC.

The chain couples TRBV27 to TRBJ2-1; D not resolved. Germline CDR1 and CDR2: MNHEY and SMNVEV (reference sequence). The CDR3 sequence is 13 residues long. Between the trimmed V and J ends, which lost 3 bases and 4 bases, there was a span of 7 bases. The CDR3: CASSFGEYNEQFF. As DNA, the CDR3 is TGTGCCAGCAGTTTCGGAGAGTACAATGAGCAGTTCTTC.

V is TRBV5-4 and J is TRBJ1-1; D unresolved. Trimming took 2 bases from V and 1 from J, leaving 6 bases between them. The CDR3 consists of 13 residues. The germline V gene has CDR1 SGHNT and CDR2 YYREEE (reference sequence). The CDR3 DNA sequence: TGTGCCAGCAGCTTCGAGGGGAACACTGAAGCTTTCTTT. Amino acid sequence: CASSFEGNTEAFF.

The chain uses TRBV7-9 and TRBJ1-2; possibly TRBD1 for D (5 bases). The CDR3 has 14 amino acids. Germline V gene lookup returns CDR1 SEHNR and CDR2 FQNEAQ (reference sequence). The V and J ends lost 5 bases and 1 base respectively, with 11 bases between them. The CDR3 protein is CASSVQGNNYGYTF. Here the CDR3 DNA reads TGTGCCAGCAGCGTCCAGGGAAATAACTATGGCTACACCTTC.

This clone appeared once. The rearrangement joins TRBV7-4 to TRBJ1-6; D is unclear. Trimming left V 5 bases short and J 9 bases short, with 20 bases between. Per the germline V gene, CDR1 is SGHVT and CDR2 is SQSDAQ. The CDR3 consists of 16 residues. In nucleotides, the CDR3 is TGTGCCAGCAGCCCCCCCGCGTACGGGAAAGGTTCACCCCTCCACTTT. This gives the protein CASSPPAYGKGSPLHF.

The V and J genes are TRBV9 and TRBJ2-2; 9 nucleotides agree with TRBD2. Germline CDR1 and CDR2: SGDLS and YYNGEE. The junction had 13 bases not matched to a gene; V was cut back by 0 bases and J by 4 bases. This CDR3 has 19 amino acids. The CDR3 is CASSVGIGALAGTTGELFF. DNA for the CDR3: TGTGCCAGCAGCGTAGGGATAGGGGCCCTAGCGGGAACCACCGGGGAGCTGTTTTTT.

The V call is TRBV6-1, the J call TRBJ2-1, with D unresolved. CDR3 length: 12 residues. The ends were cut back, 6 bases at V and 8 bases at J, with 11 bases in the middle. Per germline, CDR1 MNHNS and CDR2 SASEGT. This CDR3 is CASRGRMDEQFF. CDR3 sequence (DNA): TGTGCCAGCAGGGGTCGGATGGATGAGCAGTTCTTC.

CDR3 in amino acids: CASSFGRLSNQPQHF. The CDR3 nucleotides are TGTGCCAGCAGTTTTGGACGGCTTAGCAATCAGCCCCAGCATTTT. The V call is TRBV6-1, the J call TRBJ1-5, with D unclear. The CDR3 is made up of 15 amino acids. With 5 bases removed from V and 0 bases from J, the gap between germline ends came to 11 bases. CDR1 and CDR2 (germline): MNHNS, SASEGT.

CDR3 residues: CASSENRDRNTIYF. The CDR3 coding sequence is TGCGCCAGCAGTGAGAACAGGGATAGAAACACCATATATTTT. The V call is TRBV10-2, the J call TRBJ1-3; tentatively, D is TRBD1 (6 bases). The CDR3 sequence is 14 residues long. Looked up from germline, CDR1 is WSHSY and CDR2 is SAAADI. V shed 2 bases and J shed 5 bases, with 10 bases lying between them.

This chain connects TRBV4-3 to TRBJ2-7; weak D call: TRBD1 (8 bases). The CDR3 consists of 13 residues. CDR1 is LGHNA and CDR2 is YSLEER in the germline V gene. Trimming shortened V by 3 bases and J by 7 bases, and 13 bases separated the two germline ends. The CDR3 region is CASSHEQGGEQYF. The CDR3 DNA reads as TGCGCCAGCAGCCATGAACAGGGGGGGGAGCAGTACTTC.

As DNA, the CDR3 is TGTGCCAGCAGTTTGCACCCTAGCGGGAAGGGAGAGCAGTACTTC. Encoded protein: CASSLHPSGKGEQYF. This sequence joins TRBV27 and TRBJ2-7, with 9 bases that match TRBD2. In germline, CDR1 is MNHEY, CDR2 SMNVEV (reference sequence). This CDR3 region has 15 residues. With 3 bases clipped from V and 7 bases from J, the junction kept 10 bases outside the gene matches.

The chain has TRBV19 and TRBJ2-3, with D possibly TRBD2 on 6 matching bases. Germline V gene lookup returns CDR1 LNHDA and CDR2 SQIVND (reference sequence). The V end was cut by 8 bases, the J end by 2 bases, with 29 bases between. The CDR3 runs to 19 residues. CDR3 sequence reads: CASSSRERGDGPHTDTQYF. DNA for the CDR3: TGTGCCAGTTCAAGCCGGGAGCGAGGGGATGGGCCCCACACAGATACGCAGTATTTT.

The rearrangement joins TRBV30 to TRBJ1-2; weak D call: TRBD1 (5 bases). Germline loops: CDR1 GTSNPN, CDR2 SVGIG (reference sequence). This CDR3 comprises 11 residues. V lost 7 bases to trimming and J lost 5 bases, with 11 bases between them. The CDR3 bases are TGTGCCTTGAAGGGACTGTATGGCTACACCTTC. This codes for CALKGLYGYTF.

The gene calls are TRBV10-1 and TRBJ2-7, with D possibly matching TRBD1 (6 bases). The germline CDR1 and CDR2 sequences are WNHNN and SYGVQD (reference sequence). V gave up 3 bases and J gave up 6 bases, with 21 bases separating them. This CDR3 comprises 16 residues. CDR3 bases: TGCGCCAGCAGTGAAGATAAGACAGGTCTCAACCCCGAGCAGTACTTC. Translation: CASSEDKTGLNPEQYF.

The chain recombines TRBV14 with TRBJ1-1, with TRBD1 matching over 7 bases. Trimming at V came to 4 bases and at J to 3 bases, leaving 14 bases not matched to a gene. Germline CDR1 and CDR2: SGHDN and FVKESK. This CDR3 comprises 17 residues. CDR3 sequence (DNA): TGTGCCAGCAGCCTGGGACAGCGTGGAGCCGACCACACTGAAGCTTTCTTT. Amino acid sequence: CASSLGQRGADHTEAFF.

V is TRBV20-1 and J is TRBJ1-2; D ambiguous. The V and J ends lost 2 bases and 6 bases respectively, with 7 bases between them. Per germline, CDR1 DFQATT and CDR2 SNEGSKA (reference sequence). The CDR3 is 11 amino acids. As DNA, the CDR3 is TGCAGTGCTAGAACACAGAATGGCTACACCTTC. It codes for CSARTQNGYTF.

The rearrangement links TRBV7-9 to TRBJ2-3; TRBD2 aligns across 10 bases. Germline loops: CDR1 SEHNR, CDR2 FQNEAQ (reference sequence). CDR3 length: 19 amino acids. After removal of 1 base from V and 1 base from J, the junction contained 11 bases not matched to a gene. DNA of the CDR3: TGTGCCAGCAGCTTAGGATCCAGCGGGGGGGCCCCTGGCACAGATACGCAGTATTTT. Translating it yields CASSLGSSGGAPGTDTQYF.

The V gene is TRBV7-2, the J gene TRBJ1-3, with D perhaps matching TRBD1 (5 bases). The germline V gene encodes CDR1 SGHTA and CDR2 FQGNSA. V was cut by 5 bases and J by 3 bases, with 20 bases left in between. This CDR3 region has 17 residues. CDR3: CASSPLWSRVNGNTIYF. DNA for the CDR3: TGTGCCAGCAGCCCATTGTGGAGCAGGGTTAATGGAAACACCATATATTTT.